This T cell receptor beta chain was obtained from a study of cytomegalovirus exposure and HLA in healthy donors. Amplification used 60 Vbeta primers and 13 Jbeta primers. The method was immunoSEQ multiplex PCR; TCRdb's version includes in-frame clones alone and lacks a portion of them. The sample contains fewer than 150,000 clones, about four fifths of which appear only once. This CDR3 spans 15 amino acids. In germline, CDR1 is SGHRS, CDR2 YFSETQ. V was clipped by 5 bases and J by 2 bases; unmatched bases: 4. Study-level findings and limits: The authors later found HLA-associated TCR beta chains more clonally expanded than equally common others. Earlier analysis yielded a pattern in which most TCR beta V segments were productive about 90% or about 30% of the time. Most CMV-associated TCR beta chains appeared HLA-restricted in a later analysis.

In regard to this clone: Its antigen is unknown.

Material: PBMCs. The chain has TRBV5-1 and TRBJ2-1; 10 bases are a match to TRBD2. The receptor comes from a man aged 35 to 55 in good health and CMV-seropositive. This CDR3 is CASSPSGSTYNEQFF. CDR3 in DNA: TGCGCCAGCAGTCCTAGCGGGAGCACCTACAATGAGCAGTTCTTC.